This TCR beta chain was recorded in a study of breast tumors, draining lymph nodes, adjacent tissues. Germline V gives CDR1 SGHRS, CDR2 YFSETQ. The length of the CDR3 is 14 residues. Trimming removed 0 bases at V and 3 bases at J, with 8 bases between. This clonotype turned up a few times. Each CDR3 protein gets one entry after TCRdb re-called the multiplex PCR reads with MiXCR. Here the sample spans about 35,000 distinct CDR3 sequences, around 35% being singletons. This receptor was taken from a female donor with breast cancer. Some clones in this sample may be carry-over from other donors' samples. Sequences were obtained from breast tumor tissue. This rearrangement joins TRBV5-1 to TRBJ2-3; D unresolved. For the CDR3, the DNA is TGCGCCAGCAGCTTGGGGCACAGAACAGATACGCAGTATTTT. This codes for CASSLGHRTDTQYF. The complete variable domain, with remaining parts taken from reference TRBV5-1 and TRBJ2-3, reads KAGVTQTPRYLIKTRGQQVTLSCSPISGHRSVSWYQQTPGQGLQFLFEYFSETQRNKGNFPGRFSGRQFSNSRSEMNVSTLELGDSALYLCASSLGHRTDTQYFGPGTRLTVL.